These 9 T cell receptor beta chains came from one sample sequenced in a study of CD8 T cells in ankylosing spondylitis. Overall study findings and caveats: Roughly 8 highly homologous variants made up a TCR beta motif that seemed to typify ankylosing spondylitis blood.

These receptors have no identified antigens. TCRdb redid the calling of the 5' RACE reads with MiXCR, one entry per CDR3 protein. The profile shows about 800,000 distinct CDR3 sequences, approximately 12% of them singletons. Sequenced: blood, either unsorted or a sorted T cell fraction (not recorded which). The receptors were gathered from a male donor with ankylosing spondylitis.

This sequence joins TRBV20-1 and TRBJ2-3; TRBD2 matches 9 bases. The trim removed 6 bases at V and 4 bases at J, leaving 11 bases unmatched. Germline V lookup: CDR1 DFQATT, CDR2 SNEGSKA (reference sequence). The CDR3 totals 15 residues. This CDR3 reads CSANIAGVMADTQYF. The CDR3 region has the DNA TGCAGTGCAAACATAGCGGGAGTAATGGCAGATACGCAGTATTTT.

This clonotype has a count of ten or more. The CDR3 sequence is CAISAYSTDTQYF. CDR3 sequence (DNA): TGTGCCATCAGCGCATATAGCACAGATACGCAGTATTTT. The chain is built from TRBV10-3 and TRBJ2-3; D remains ambiguous. Germline V gives CDR1 ENHRY, CDR2 SYGVKD. Trimming removed 6 bases from V and 0 bases from J, with 7 bases in between. CDR3 size: 13 residues.

The J gene is TRBJ1-5, the V gene TRBV18; perhaps TRBD1 as D (6 bases). This CDR3 is built from 16 residues. The germline V gene has CDR1 KGHSH and CDR2 LQKENI. The V end was cut by 2 bases, the J end by 0 bases, with 11 bases between. The CDR3 DNA is TGTGCCAGCTCACCAAACAGGGTTGATAGCAATCAGCCCCAGCATTTT. This translates into CASSPNRVDSNQPQHF.

Here the CDR3 reads CASSLSRVANEQFF. In DNA, the CDR3 is TGTGCCAGCAGCTTAAGCAGGGTCGCAAATGAGCAGTTCTTC. V and J are TRBV7-2 and TRBJ2-1; D is possibly TRBD1 (5 bases). With 2 bases removed from V and 7 bases from J, the gap between germline ends came to 12 bases. This CDR3 has 14 residues. Germline V CDR1 and CDR2: SGHTA, FQGNSA.

The rearrangement uses TRBV5-1 and TRBJ1-2; no reliable D call. Germline loops: CDR1 SGHRS, CDR2 YFSETQ. The CDR3 loop spans 11 amino acids. Trimming stripped 2 bases from V and 7 bases from J, with 6 bases between. The CDR3 nucleotides read TGCGCCAGCAGCTTAGGGATTGGCTACACCTTC. Translated: CASSLGIGYTF.

The chain employs TRBV20-1 and TRBJ1-2, with no clear D. The CDR3 is 15 amino acids. V lost 5 bases, J lost 5 bases, and 21 bases lay in between. In germline, CDR1 is DFQATT, CDR2 SNEGSKA (reference sequence). The CDR3 coding sequence is TGCAGTGCTTTAGGACGACCCGGGAGGCCATATGGCTACACCTTC. Protein product: CSALGRPGRPYGYTF.

This clonotype was seen a handful of times. This chain connects TRBV24-1 to TRBJ2-2, with 7 nucleotides matching TRBD2. V was pared by 7 bases and J by 0 bases, with 7 bases of the junction left unmatched. In germline, CDR1 is KGHDR, CDR2 SFDVKD. The CDR3 extends over 16 amino acids. The CDR3 DNA reads as TGTGCCACCAGCGCTACTAGCGCCCCGAACACCGGGGAGCTGTTTTTT. It is translated as CATSATSAPNTGELFF.

In this sample, this clonotype turned up a few times. The J gene is TRBJ1-2, the V gene TRBV11-2; 10 nucleotides agree with TRBD1. V was pared by 6 bases and J by 8 bases, with 6 bases of the junction left unmatched. Germline V gene lookup returns CDR1 SGHAT and CDR2 FQNNGV. CDR3 length: 13 amino acids. The DNA of the CDR3 is TGTGCCAGCAGTAGACAGGGGGCGCTCGGCTACACCTTC. This gives the protein CASSRQGALGYTF. Together with reference TRBV11-2 and TRBJ1-2, the CDR3 gives the full variable domain: EAGVAQSPRYKIIEKRQSVAFWCNPISGHATLYWYQQILGQGPKLLIQFQNNGVVDDSQLPKDRFSAERLKGVDSTLKIQPAKLEDSAVYLCASSRQGALGYTFGSGTRLTVV.

This rearrangement joins TRBV7-2 to TRBJ2-1; D is uncertain. The V gene lost 1 base and the J gene lost 0 bases, with 10 bases spanning the gap. CDR1 and CDR2 (germline): SGHTA, FQGNSA. The CDR3 length is 16 residues. The CDR3 region has the DNA TGTGCCAGCAGCTTAGGGTTAGGGTTCTCCTACAATGAGCAGTTCTTC. It specifies CASSLGLGFSYNEQFF. Combining the CDR3 with reference TRBV7-2 and TRBJ2-1 gives the whole variable domain GAGVSQSPSNKVTEKGKDVELRCDPISGHTALYWYRQSLGQGLEFLIYFQGNSAPDKSGLPSDRFSAERTGGSVSTLTIQRTQQEDSAVYLCASSLGLGFSYNEQFFGPGTRLTVL.